This T cell receptor (beta chain) was sequenced during a study of OX40 agonist ivuxolimab in advanced cancers. About the study: Intravenous ivuxolimab at 0.01 to 10 mg/kg was given to patients every 2 weeks. Head and neck, renal cell, melanoma or hepatocellular carcinoma were the cancers that dose-escalation patients had.

Here immunoSEQ multiplex PCR was the method, and the copy in TCRdb shows in-frame clones only, minus some. The sample holds tens of thousands of clones; 65% to 85% are singletons and the top ten take approximately 22%. This specimen consisted of CD4+ or CD8+ T cells sorted from blood, obtained in a trial of the OX40 agonist ivuxolimab. This receptor was identified in an adult with an advanced solid tumor such as melanoma, head and neck, liver or kidney cancer.

The CDR3: CASRAGTANNEQFF. The CDR3 DNA follows: TGTGCCAGCAGGGCGGGGACCGCTAACAATGAGCAGTTCTTC. The chain has TRBV7-9 and TRBJ2-1; perhaps TRBD2 as D (6 bases). The CDR3 totals 14 residues. V lost 6 bases to trimming and J lost 5 bases, with 14 bases between them. Germline V gene lookup returns CDR1 SEHNR and CDR2 FQNEAQ (reference sequence). Using reference TRBV7-9 and TRBJ2-1 for the parts outside the CDR3, the full variable domain is DTGVSQNPRHKITKRGQNVTFRCDPISEHNRLYWYRQTLGQGPEFLTYFQNEAQLEKSRLLSDRFSAERPKGSFSTLEIQRTEQGDSAMYLCASRAGTANNEQFFGPGTRLTVL.